In this sample, the clone carrying this T cell receptor beta chain turned up a few times. This entry comes from a study of T-cell memory formation after mild COVID-19. Trimming removed 1 base at V and 4 bases at J, with 2 bases between. CDR3 length: 11 amino acids. CDR1 and CDR2 from the germline V gene are SGHTA and FQGNSA. Each CDR3 protein gets one entry after TCRdb re-called the 5' RACE reads with MiXCR. The repertoire holds over 250,000 distinct CDR3 sequences, with roughly 15% as singletons. This clonotype was sampled from a man aged 18 to 30 who had mild COVID-19 (a few samples of this study predate the infection). Cell type and time point are not known. Sequencing was done on a sample of PBMCs or a T cell subset sorted from them (not recorded which). V usage is TRBV7-2 and J usage is TRBJ2-7; no firm D call. The CDR3: CASSLEYEQYF. The CDR3 bases are TGTGCCAGCAGCTTAGAATACGAGCAGTACTTC. Together with reference TRBV7-2 and TRBJ2-7, the CDR3 gives the full variable domain: GAGVSQSPSNKVTEKGKDVELRCDPISGHTALYWYRQSLGQGLEFLIYFQGNSAPDKSGLPSDRFSAERTGGSVSTLTIQRTQQEDSAVYLCASSLEYEQYFGPGTRLTVT.